A single sample is the source of the 21 T cell receptor beta chains below, sequenced in a study of molecular identifiers for immune sequencing clone quantification (dated by TCRdb to the late 2010s). Library creation used PCR. These reads were obtained on a NextSeq 500. TCRdb redid the processing of the public reads, applying fastp at Q25 and MiXCR, and retained in-frame beta chains. Rows are combined by CDR3 protein, so each entry shows the most common genes and DNA. The sample table records around 480,000 distinct CDR3 sequences; around 25% of these occur just once. The ten largest clones take up about 0.75% of the sample. The sequenced sample consisted of naive CD8+ T cells from blood, with Jurkat cell RNA spiked in. Taken with the paper, the label for cell subset or site translates to: FACS-sorted CD8+CD4-CCR7+CD45RA+ naive T cells. The receptors originated from a human donor in good health. Some libraries in this study had Jurkat cell RNA spiked in.

This chain connects TRBV29-1 to TRBJ2-1; D is perhaps TRBD1 (5 bases). From germline, CDR1 is SQVTM and CDR2 ANQGSEA. The CDR3 is made up of 14 amino acids. V lost 5 bases, J lost 10 bases, and 21 bases lay in between. The CDR3 loop reads CSVTETEFSLEQFF. CDR3 nucleotides: TGCAGCGTTACCGAGACAGAGTTTTCTTTGGAGCAGTTCTTC.

With regard to this clonotype: With a much larger clone just one base away, this may be a read error. The chain links TRBV6-5 to TRBJ2-1; no firm D call. CDR1 and CDR2 (germline): MNHEY, SVGAGI. The CDR3 covers 14 residues. The CDR3 nucleotides are TGTGCCACCAGTCCCCTTTCTGAGTTTGATGAGCAGTTCTTC. Translating gives CATSPLSEFDEQFF.

The rearrangement joins TRBV5-1 to TRBJ2-1; D tentatively reads TRBD1 or TRBD2 (7 bases each). CDR1 and CDR2 (germline): SGHRS, YFSETQ. Trimming removed 2 bases at V and 5 bases at J, with 23 bases between. The length of the CDR3 is 18 residues. The CDR3 spells CASSFGRGPGTANNEQFF. In nucleotides, the CDR3 is TGCGCCAGCAGCTTTGGGAGGGGTCCCGGGACAGCTAACAATGAGCAGTTCTTC.

This clonotype occurred a few times. CDR3 DNA: TGTGCCAGCAGCGCCGGGACAGGGGATAGCAATCAGCCCCAGCATTTT. Its translation is CASSAGTGDSNQPQHF. This chain uses TRBV2 with TRBJ1-5, with TRBD1 matching over 10 bases. CDR1 is SNHLY, CDR2 FYNNEI, per germline. The CDR3 extends over 16 amino acids. Losses at the gene ends were 6 bases for V and 0 bases for J; bases not matched to a gene: 5. The full variable domain, in which reference TRBV2 and TRBJ1-5 provide the parts outside the CDR3, is EPEVTQTPSHQVTQMGQEVILRCVPISNHLYFYWYRQILGQKVEFLVSFYNNEISEKSEIFDDQFSVERPDGSNFTLKIRSTKLEDSAMYFCASSAGTGDSNQPQHFGDGTRLSIL.

A note on this clonotype: Here the CDR3 omits its conserved ending phenylalanine or tryptophan, so a read error is the likely source. This chain uses TRBV25-1 with TRBJ2-7; 8 bases align to TRBD1. V shed 2 bases, J shed 0 bases, and the junction held 3 bases outside the gene matches. The length of the CDR3 is 15 residues. Per germline, CDR1 MGHDK and CDR2 SYGVNS. CDR3 sequence (DNA): TGTGCCAGCAGTGAAACAGGGGGGTTCTCCTACGAGCAGTACCTC. Its translation: CASSETGGFSYEQYL.

This sequence joins TRBV23-1 and TRBJ1-6; maybe TRBD1 (5 bases). TRBV23-1 is recorded as an ORF, its role being uncertain. This CDR3 contains 17 residues. Trimming shortened V by 6 bases and J by 7 bases, and 22 bases separated the two germline ends. The CDR3 loop reads CASRPYSSGTANSPLHF. In nucleotides, the CDR3 is TGCGCCAGCAGACCATACTCCTCCGGGACGGCGAATTCACCCCTCCACTTT.

This clonotype was counted many times. This chain connects TRBV14 to TRBJ2-6; 9 nucleotides align to TRBD2. Germline trimming cut 3 bases from V and 4 bases from J; bases unmatched to any gene: 7. The germline gives CDR1 SGHDN, CDR2 FVKESK. This CDR3 spans 17 amino acids. CDR3 sequence reads: CASSQDSGRGGANVLTF. CDR3 coding DNA: TGTGCCAGCAGCCAGGATAGCGGGAGAGGAGGGGCCAACGTCCTGACTTTC.

This clonotype showed up many times. The chain recombines TRBV2 with TRBJ2-5; D possibly uses TRBD1 or TRBD2 (5 bases each). Trimming pared 7 bases from V and 2 bases from J, leaving 14 bases between. The CDR3 sequence is 14 residues long. Germline values: CDR1 SNHLY, CDR2 FYNNEI. The CDR3 reads CASTLWDLQETQYF. Written as DNA, the CDR3 is TGTGCCAGCACCCTTTGGGACCTTCAAGAGACCCAGTACTTC.

This clonotype occurred a few times. The genes are TRBV28 and TRBJ2-3, with 11 bases identical to TRBD2. Germline CDR1 and CDR2: MDHEN and SYDVKM. After removal of 9 bases from V and 5 bases from J, the junction contained 4 bases not matched to a gene. This CDR3 comprises 13 residues. As DNA, the CDR3 is TGTGCCAGTACTAGCGGGAGTGTAGATACGCAGTATTTT. Amino acid sequence: CASTSGSVDTQYF.

A note on this clonotype: It may be a read error: a sequence one base away is much more abundant. The chain has TRBV9 and TRBJ1-1; perhaps TRBD1 as D (5 bases). Germline values: CDR1 SGDLS, CDR2 YYNGEE. Trimming cost V 5 bases and J 6 bases, with 23 bases left between them. The CDR3 totals 16 residues. The chain's CDR3 is CASSYTGTSSGSEAFF. The CDR3 DNA follows: TGTGCCAGCAGTTACACAGGAACCTCCTCTGGCTCTGAAGCTTTCTTT.

This clonotype was recorded a few times. The chain links TRBV5-6 to TRBJ2-1; no firm D call. Germline V lookup: CDR1 SGHDT, CDR2 YYEEEE. The CDR3 has 13 residues. Between the trimmed V and J ends, which lost 2 bases and 10 bases, there was a span of 13 bases. The CDR3 DNA sequence: TGTGCCAGCAGCTTTTATTCTCGGCAGGAGCAGTTCTTC. Amino acids: CASSFYSRQEQFF.

V and J are TRBV19 and TRBJ1-1, with 7 positions matching TRBD1. Germline V CDR1 and CDR2: LNHDA, SQIVND (reference sequence). The CDR3 is made up of 13 amino acids. V shed 7 bases and J 1 base; nucleotides not matched to a gene: 3. The CDR3 bases are TGTGCCAGTACAGGGGGTACGAACACTGAAGCTTTCTTT. This encodes CASTGGTNTEAFF.

About this clonotype itself: A read error may produce the germline difference seen at one junction end. The J gene is TRBJ2-7, the V gene TRBV6-1, with D perhaps being TRBD1 or TRBD2 (5 bases each). The germline V gene encodes CDR1 MNHNS and CDR2 SASEGT. The CDR3 is made up of 12 amino acids. CDR3 DNA sequence: TGTGCCAGCACGGGACGGACCTACGAGCGGTACTTC. Its translation is CASTGRTYERYF.

About this clonotype itself: One end of the junction fails to match germline, which may point to a read error. The chain couples TRBV3-1 to TRBJ1-2, with no clear D. Germline CDR1 and CDR2: LGHDT and YNNKEL (reference sequence). This CDR3 contains 13 residues. CDR3 bases: TGTGCCCGCCGCCGAGCCATATCCCCTGGCTCCCCCTTC. It encodes CARRRAISPGSPF.

V gene TRBV2 combines with J gene TRBJ2-5; 8 positions match TRBD2. CDR1 and CDR2 (germline): SNHLY, FYNNEI. This CDR3 is 15 amino acids long. The V segment lost 4 bases and the J segment 1 base; nucleotides outside the gene matches: 5. DNA of the CDR3: TGTGCCAGCAGTGGACGGGGGGGCCGCCAAGAGACCCAGTACTTC. Translation: CASSGRGGRQETQYF. Supplemented by reference TRBV2 and TRBJ2-5, the full variable domain reads EPEVTQTPSHQVTQMGQEVILRCVPISNHLYFYWYRQILGQKVEFLVSFYNNEISEKSEIFDDQFSVERPDGSNFTLKIRSTKLEDSAMYFCASSGRGGRQETQYFGPGTRLLVL.

This clonotype has just one count. Possible read error: a much larger clone is one base away. This chain connects TRBV5-1 to TRBJ2-7, with 8 bases fitting TRBD1. Germline CDR1 is SGHRS and CDR2 is YFSETQ. The CDR3 loop spans 16 amino acids. This CDR3 is CVSSYDFLDRASEQYF. CDR3 DNA sequence: TGCGTCAGCAGCTATGATTTCTTGGACAGGGCATCCGAGCAGTACTTC.

This clonotype has a handful of counts. The V gene is TRBV4-3, the J gene TRBJ2-1; TRBD2 aligns across 10 bases. Germline CDR1 LGHNA, CDR2 YSLEER. This CDR3 region has 14 residues. The V segment lost 1 base and the J segment 8 bases; nucleotides outside the gene matches: 2. CDR3 sequence (DNA): TGCGCCAGCAGCCAAGTTCTAGCGGGGGATGAGCAGTTCTTC. Residues: CASSQVLAGDEQFF.

This clonotype was seen only a few times. The chain joins TRBV7-9 to TRBJ2-5; a weak D match, TRBD1 (6 bases). Per the germline V gene, CDR1 is SEHNR and CDR2 is FQNEAQ (reference sequence). Trimming pared 5 bases from V and 3 bases from J, leaving 10 bases between. This CDR3 is built from 13 residues. The CDR3 nucleotides read TGTGCCAGCAGCCCTCCAGGGGAAGAGACCCAGTACTTC. As protein: CASSPPGEETQYF.

The sample holds a few counts of this clonotype. V usage is TRBV12-3 or TRBV12-4 and J usage is TRBJ2-3; D is unclear. This CDR3 region has 15 residues. The germline V and J ends were trimmed by 5 bases and 0 bases, with 12 bases remaining between them. This chain's CDR3 is CASSRHDSSTDTQYF. In nucleotides, the CDR3 is TGTGCCAGCAGTCGTCATGACTCTAGCACAGATACGCAGTATTTT.

This clonotype was detected only a few times. The chain employs TRBV29-1 and TRBJ2-7; weak D call: TRBD1 (7 bases). Trimming shortened V by 7 bases and J by 0 bases, and 19 bases separated the two germline ends. The CDR3 extends over 15 amino acids. CDR1 is SQVTM and CDR2 is ANQGSEA in the germline V gene. The CDR3 sequence: CSAIHRGLISYEQYF. DNA of the CDR3: TGCAGCGCTATTCACAGGGGACTTATCTCCTACGAGCAGTACTTC.

The table lists this clonotype with a few counts. The chain joins TRBV5-1 to TRBJ2-2; no definite D call. CDR3 length: 17 amino acids. Trimming pared 1 base from V and 3 bases from J, leaving 16 bases between. Per germline, CDR1 SGHRS and CDR2 YFSETQ. CDR3 DNA: TGCGCCAGCAGCTTGACTCTGCGAACAAGGGACACCGGGGAGCTGTTTTTT. Translated: CASSLTLRTRDTGELFF.